A single sample is the source of the 32 T cell receptor beta chains below, sequenced in a study of human T cells and chemical hapten exposure (dated by TCRdb to 2020 to 2023). Taken with the paper, the label for time point translates to: pre-sensitization, week 0. Interpreted using the paper, the treatment or condition label stands for: therapeutic diphenylcyclopropenone sensitization with weekly scalp DPC. Preparation of the library involved RACE. This sample was sequenced with a NextSeq 500. TCRdb reanalyzed the raw reads on its own, using fastp at Q25 for trimming and MiXCR for clone calling, and kept in-frame beta chains. Rows are unified per CDR3 protein, each entry keeping the most common DNA and genes. This sample lists approximately 320,000 distinct CDR3 sequences; 5% to 6.5% were detected once. The top ten hold about 8.2% of the sample. Sample: whole blood, taken in connection with sensitization to the hapten diphenylcyclopropenone (DPC). The receptors derive from a young woman with alopecia areata. Some clones in this sample may be carry-over from other donors' samples.

This rearrangement joins TRBV9 to TRBJ2-2, with D uncertain. CDR3 size: 13 residues. Germline lookup yields CDR1 SGDLS and CDR2 YYNGEE. V was pared by 4 bases and J by 4 bases, with 8 bases between. This CDR3 is CASSKRGTGELFF. CDR3 nucleotide sequence: TGTGCCAGCAGCAAGAGAGGCACCGGGGAGCTGTTTTTT.

This clonotype was seen only a few times. The chain couples TRBV10-3 to TRBJ2-1, with D unresolved. This CDR3 region has 14 residues. Germline CDR1 ENHRY, CDR2 SYGVKD. The V end lost 2 bases, the J end lost 0 bases, and 5 bases lay between the germline ends. CDR3 sequence (DNA): TGTGCCATCAGTGAGCAGAGCTCCTACAATGAGCAGTTCTTC. Its translation is CAISEQSSYNEQFF.

This clonotype came up a few times. Here the CDR3 reads CASSSLVFSRGENTGELFF. Written as DNA, the CDR3 is TGTGCCAGCAGTTCTTTAGTATTTTCGCGGGGGGAGAACACCGGGGAGCTGTTTTTT. This chain uses TRBV12-3 or TRBV12-4 with TRBJ2-2, with TRBD2 matching over 8 bases. The length of the CDR3 is 19 residues. Trimming took 4 bases from V and 1 from J; bases not matched to a gene: 14.

The chain joins TRBV7-9 to TRBJ2-7, with D perhaps TRBD1 (5 bases). CDR3 length: 15 amino acids. The germline gives CDR1 SEHNR, CDR2 FQNEAQ (reference sequence). The V and J ends lost 11 bases and 3 bases respectively, with 23 bases between them. Here the CDR3 DNA reads TGTGCCGTCGGAGACCGTCTCGACAGTTACTACGAGCAGTACTTC. Protein sequence: CAVGDRLDSYYEQYF.

The chain carries TRBV20-1 and TRBJ2-7; D remains ambiguous. Germline V gene sequence: CDR1 DFQATT, CDR2 SNEGSKA (reference sequence). Trimming took 0 bases from V and 4 from J, leaving 7 bases between them. This CDR3 contains 12 residues. The CDR3 region is CSARDPGYEQYF. As DNA, the CDR3 is TGCAGTGCTAGAGATCCAGGATACGAGCAGTACTTC.

Many counts were recorded for this clonotype. The DNA for the CDR3 is TGCGCCAGCAGCCACCCAGGGACTAACCACAATACGCAGTATTTT. The encoded protein is CASSHPGTNHNTQYF. This rearrangement joins TRBV4-1 to TRBJ2-3, with TRBD2 matching over 7 bases. The germline V gene encodes CDR1 MGHRA and CDR2 YSYEKL. J was trimmed by 7 bases and V by 3 bases; bases with no gene match: 10. CDR3 size: 15 residues.

This clonotype was observed at least ten times. This sequence joins TRBV5-6 and TRBJ1-2, with 7 bases that match TRBD1. The CDR3 covers 14 residues. V lost 4 bases, J lost 8 bases, and 11 bases stayed unmatched. CDR1 and CDR2 from the germline V gene are SGHDT and YYEEEE. The DNA of the CDR3 is TGTGCCAGCAGCCCTGGACAGGCTGTAGAGGGCTACACCTTC. Amino acid sequence: CASSPGQAVEGYTF.

Concerning this clonotype: A much larger clone lies one base from this, so it may be a read error. The chain joins TRBV24-1 to TRBJ1-5; D is ambiguous. Germline CDR1 is KGHDR and CDR2 is SFDVKD. This CDR3 has 13 amino acids. Trimming pared 5 bases from V and 10 bases from J, leaving 14 bases between. CDR3 DNA sequence: TGTGCCACCAGTGGTAACCCAGGTCAACCCCAGCATTTT. This codes for CATSGNPGQPQHF.

This clonotype was counted many times. The chain has TRBV4-3 and TRBJ2-2; 13 bases align to TRBD2. CDR1 and CDR2 from the germline V gene are LGHNA and YSLEER. This CDR3 is built from 18 residues. V shed 0 bases and J 2 bases; nucleotides not matched to a gene: 3. The DNA of the CDR3 is TGCGCCAGCAGCCAAGAGCCGGGACTAGCGGGAAACACCGGGGAGCTGTTTTTT. Translating it yields CASSQEPGLAGNTGELFF.

This clonotype was recorded many times. The chain is built from TRBV4-3 and TRBJ2-2, with unresolved D. Looked up from germline, CDR1 is LGHNA and CDR2 is YSLEER. The CDR3 covers 17 residues. The V gene lost 1 base and the J gene lost 1 base, with 13 bases spanning the gap. The CDR3 DNA follows: TGCGCCAGCAGCCAAGTTTATCTACTATTGAACACCGGGGAGCTGTTTTTT. Its translation: CASSQVYLLLNTGELFF.

This clonotype was found many times. The chain links TRBV12-3 or TRBV12-4 to TRBJ1-2; 7 positions agree with TRBD1. The CDR3 consists of 14 residues. V was pared by 3 bases and J by 1 base, with 2 bases of the junction left unmatched. The CDR3 region has the DNA TGTGCCAGCAGTTTTTGGGACAGTAACTATGGCTACACCTTC. This gives the protein CASSFWDSNYGYTF.

This clonotype has only a few counts. This chain connects TRBV5-1 to TRBJ2-1; TRBD2 aligns across 10 bases. The V segment lost 0 bases and the J segment 7 bases; nucleotides outside the gene matches: 7. This CDR3 comprises 16 residues. CDR1 SGHRS and CDR2 YFSETQ come from the germline V gene. The CDR3 reads CASSLAKSGGANEQFF. In DNA form, the CDR3 reads TGCGCCAGCAGCTTGGCCAAAAGCGGGGGGGCAAATGAGCAGTTCTTC.

This chain uses TRBV21-1 with TRBJ1-2. TRBV21-1 is marked as a pseudogene. The CDR3 loop spans 11 amino acids. This CDR3 reads CASSKARGYTF. In DNA form, the CDR3 reads TGTGCCAGCAGCAAAGCAAGGGGCTACACCTTC.

The J gene is TRBJ2-5, the V gene TRBV20-1, with 10 positions matching TRBD2. V lost 0 bases, J lost 7 bases, and 11 bases stayed unmatched. CDR1 DFQATT and CDR2 SNEGSKA come from the germline V gene (reference sequence). The CDR3 has 16 amino acids. The CDR3 loop is CSARDDLAGVWVTQYF. The CDR3 nucleotides read TGCAGTGCTAGAGATGACCTAGCGGGGGTTTGGGTGACCCAGTACTTC.

This clonotype appeared many times. This sequence joins TRBV4-3 and TRBJ2-1; D gene ambiguous. The CDR3 totals 14 residues. Germline-derived CDR1 and CDR2 are LGHNA and YSLEER. V shed 3 bases and J shed 4 bases, with 10 bases lying between them. The CDR3 spells CASSHLDGYNEQFF. Here the CDR3 DNA reads TGCGCCAGCAGCCACCTGGACGGATACAATGAGCAGTTCTTC.

This clonotype was counted at least ten times. This sequence joins TRBV12-3 or TRBV12-4 and TRBJ2-3, with TRBD1 matching over 7 bases. The ends lost 6 bases at V and 5 bases at J; junction bases unmatched: 14. This CDR3 has 16 amino acids. The CDR3, as DNA: TGTGCCAGCAGCTTCGGGGACAGCCCTATCGGAGATACGCAGTATTTT. It encodes CASSFGDSPIGDTQYF.

This clonotype occurred a few times. The CDR3: CASSRVYQGNTEAFF. CDR3 nucleotides: TGCGCCAGCAGCCGGGTTTATCAGGGGAATACTGAAGCTTTCTTT. This rearrangement joins TRBV4-1 to TRBJ1-1; possibly TRBD1 for D (6 bases). This CDR3 is built from 15 residues. V shed 4 bases and J shed 5 bases, with 17 bases lying between them. CDR1 is MGHRA, CDR2 YSYEKL, per germline.

The chain employs TRBV6-2 or TRBV6-3 and TRBJ1-6; D possibly corresponds to TRBD1 (6 bases). CDR1 and CDR2 (germline): MNHEY, SVGEGT. The CDR3 consists of 15 residues. Trimming took off 2 bases at V and 9 bases at J, with 14 bases between the two ends. This chain's CDR3 is CASSYGGRDRSPLHF. The CDR3 nucleotides read TGTGCCAGCAGTTACGGGGGCAGGGATCGTTCACCCCTCCACTTT.

This clonotype has just a few counts. The chain has TRBV28 and TRBJ1-1, with 12 bases that match TRBD1. Looked up from germline, CDR1 is MDHEN and CDR2 is SYDVKM. The CDR3 is 18 residues long. J was trimmed by 2 bases and V by 3 bases; bases with no gene match: 10. The CDR3 here is CASSLGTGGFGFNTEAFF. The CDR3 nucleotides are TGTGCCAGCAGTTTGGGGACAGGGGGCTTCGGTTTCAACACTGAAGCTTTCTTT.

This clonotype was picked up a small number of times. In DNA form, the CDR3 reads TGTGCCAGCAGTTTGGGGTCGGGGGTCTCCTACGAGCAGTACTTC. Translation: CASSLGSGVSYEQYF. The chain couples TRBV12-3 or TRBV12-4 to TRBJ2-7; TRBD2 might be the D (6 bases). CDR3 size: 15 residues. Trimming left V 3 bases short and J 0 bases short, with 12 bases between.

This clonotype was picked up many times. This rearrangement joins TRBV2 to TRBJ2-5; D gene uncertain. Germline V lookup: CDR1 SNHLY, CDR2 FYNNEI. The germline V and J ends were trimmed by 8 bases and 1 base, with 8 bases remaining between them. The CDR3 spans 12 residues. The CDR3, as DNA: TGTGCCAGCGGCACCATCCAAGAGACCCAGTACTTC. It codes for CASGTIQETQYF.

This clonotype was counted ten times or more. V gene TRBV10-3 combines with J gene TRBJ2-7; D gene unclear. This CDR3 comprises 14 residues. CDR1 is ENHRY and CDR2 is SYGVKD in the germline V gene. V dropped 2 bases and J dropped 5 bases, with 13 bases sitting between them. The CDR3, as DNA: TGTGCCATCAGTGAGGGCACCCACCCCCACGAGCAGTACTTC. Residues: CAISEGTHPHEQYF.

This clonotype was found many times. The chain joins TRBV5-1 to TRBJ1-1; 8 nucleotides match TRBD1. Unmatched junction bases numbered 3, after V lost 1 base and J lost 4 bases. Germline V gene lookup returns CDR1 SGHRS and CDR2 YFSETQ. This CDR3 is built from 14 residues. CDR3 sequence: CASSLPGQGTEAFF. In nucleotides, the CDR3 is TGCGCCAGCAGCTTGCCCGGACAGGGCACTGAAGCTTTCTTT.

This clonotype has just a few counts. The chain is built from TRBV20-1 and TRBJ1-1; D remains unclear. Trimming removed 4 bases from V and 4 bases from J, with 10 bases in between. Per the germline V gene, CDR1 is DFQATT and CDR2 is SNEGSKA (reference sequence). The CDR3 has 12 amino acids. The DNA of the CDR3 is TGCAGTGCTACCGGATCGGGCACTGAAGCTTTCTTT. This codes for CSATGSGTEAFF.

This clonotype appeared a few times. This chain links TRBV6-5 with TRBJ1-4; the match to TRBD1 covers 7 bases. From germline, CDR1 is MNHEY and CDR2 SVGAGI. V lost 8 bases to trimming and J lost 7 bases; unmatched junction nucleotides: 4. The CDR3 sequence is 12 residues long. CDR3 region: CASRQGTEKLFF. The CDR3 DNA sequence: TGTGCCAGCCGACAGGGCACTGAAAAACTGTTTTTT.

V gene TRBV19 combines with J gene TRBJ2-1; D not resolved. The V end was cut by 4 bases, the J end by 4 bases, with 11 bases between. CDR1 and CDR2 from the germline V gene are LNHDA and SQIVND (reference sequence). The CDR3 sequence is 14 residues long. This CDR3 is CASSNANHYNEQFF. CDR3 nucleotide sequence: TGTGCCAGTAGTAACGCGAACCATTACAATGAGCAGTTCTTC.

This clonotype was detected ten times or more. The rearrangement uses TRBV7-2 and TRBJ1-1; D ambiguous. This CDR3 region has 14 residues. V was clipped by 6 bases and J by 0 bases, with 11 bases between them. Germline V gene data show CDR1 as SGHTA and CDR2 as FQGNSA. The CDR3 region has the DNA TGTGCCAGCAGTTCTTCCACTGTGAACACTGAAGCTTTCTTT. Translated, it gives CASSSSTVNTEAFF.

This clonotype was seen at least ten times. The chain carries TRBV7-2 and TRBJ1-5; D possibly corresponds to TRBD1 (5 bases). Germline-derived CDR1 and CDR2 are SGHTA and FQGNSA. The V end lost 5 bases, the J end lost 5 bases, and 10 bases lay between the germline ends. This CDR3 spans 13 amino acids. The CDR3 DNA is TGTGCCAGCAGCGGGGGAGAGGATCAGCCCCAGCATTTT. Protein: CASSGGEDQPQHF.

This clonotype showed up just a few times. The V gene is TRBV4-1, the J gene TRBJ2-7; 7 bases are a match to TRBD1. The CDR3 totals 15 residues. Germline-derived CDR1 and CDR2 are MGHRA and YSYEKL. Losses at the gene ends were 4 bases for V and 5 bases for J; bases not matched to a gene: 11. CDR3 DNA: TGCGCCAGCAGCCCTTGGACAGGCAACGCGCACGAGCAGTACTTC. Translation: CASSPWTGNAHEQYF.

The chain links TRBV10-3 to TRBJ1-4, with D possibly being TRBD1 (5 bases). Trimming left V 10 bases short and J 0 bases short, with 12 bases between. There are 14 residues in the CDR3. Germline V CDR1 and CDR2: ENHRY, SYGVKD. CDR3 sequence (DNA): TGTGCCACCAGGACGGGACCAACTAATGAAAAACTGTTTTTT. Its protein is CATRTGPTNEKLFF.

This clonotype has at least ten counts. The rearrangement links TRBV12-3 or TRBV12-4 to TRBJ2-4; TRBD2 matches at 10 bases. This CDR3 region has 16 residues. Trimming at V came to 3 bases and at J to 1 base, leaving 3 bases not matched to a gene. The CDR3 DNA reads as TGTGCCAGCAGTTTCCGTAGCGGGGGGGCCAAAAACATTCAGTACTTC. This sequence encodes CASSFRSGGAKNIQYF.

A few counts support this clonotype. V gene TRBV28 combines with J gene TRBJ2-1, with a tentative D call TRBD2 (6 bases). There are 13 residues in the CDR3. The V gene lost 5 bases and the J gene lost 8 bases, with 13 bases spanning the gap. Germline V gene lookup returns CDR1 MDHEN and CDR2 SYDVKM. In DNA, the CDR3 is TGTGCCAGCAGTCGAGGGCTAGCGTATGAGCAGTTCTTC. This codes for CASSRGLAYEQFF.